This T cell receptor beta chain was found in a study of T cell responses to AZD1222 COVID-19 vaccine. Whole-study findings and limits: Only a handful of AZD1222 recipients were seropositive at baseline. Among the donors, most were white British and more were female, and clonal diversity was possibly underestimated. Spike-specific TCR repertoires showed rising breadth and depth after two AZD1222 doses.

For this clone: Its antigen remains unidentified.

Generated by immunoSEQ multiplex PCR, the TCRdb table keeps only in-frame clones and is missing some. The top ten clones hold 13% to 15% of a sample with roughly 15,000 clones, around 80% of them seen once. Sequencing was performed on peripheral blood, taken 28 days after the second AZD1222 dose. This clonotype was obtained from an adult who received the AZD1222 COVID-19 vaccine.

CDR3 loop: CASSHRSDTQYF. The CDR3 region has the DNA TGTGCCAGCAGCCATCGTTCGGATACGCAGTATTTT. The chain joins TRBV14 to TRBJ2-3; D call uncertain. CDR1 and CDR2 (germline): SGHDN, FVKESK. The V and J ends lost 3 bases and 6 bases respectively, with 7 bases between them. The CDR3 spans 12 residues.